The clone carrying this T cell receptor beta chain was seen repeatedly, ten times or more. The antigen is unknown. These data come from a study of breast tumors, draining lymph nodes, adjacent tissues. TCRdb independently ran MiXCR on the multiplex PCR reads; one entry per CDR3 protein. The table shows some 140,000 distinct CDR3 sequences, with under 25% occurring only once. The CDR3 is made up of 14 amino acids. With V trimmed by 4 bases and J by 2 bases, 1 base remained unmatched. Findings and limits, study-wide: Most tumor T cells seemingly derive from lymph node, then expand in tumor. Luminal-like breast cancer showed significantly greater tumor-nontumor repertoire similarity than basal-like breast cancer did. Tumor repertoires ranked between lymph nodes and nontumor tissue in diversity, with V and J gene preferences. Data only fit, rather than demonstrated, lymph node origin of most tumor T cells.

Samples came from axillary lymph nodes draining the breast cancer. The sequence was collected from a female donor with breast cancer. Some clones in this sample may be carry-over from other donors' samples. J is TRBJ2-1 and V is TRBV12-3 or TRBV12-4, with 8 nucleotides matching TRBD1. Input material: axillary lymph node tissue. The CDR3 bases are TGTGCCAGCAGTTCGGACAGGGCCTACAATGAGCAGTTCTTC. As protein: CASSSDRAYNEQFF.